The T cell receptor (beta chain) described here comes from a study of CD8 T cells in Susac syndrome. An input of roughly 0.5 to 1 ug of RNA was subjected to reverse transcription using random hexamers. Multiplex immunoSEQ PCR targeted 54 Vbeta and 13 Jbeta TCR beta segments. MiXCR, applied by TCRdb to the immunoSEQ multiplex PCR reads, yields one record per CDR3 protein. Among some 190,000 distinct CDR3 sequences, roughly 95% were seen once, and the ten largest hold about 0.095%. Concerning this clonotype: Its antigen is as yet unknown.

In blood CD8+ and CD4+ T cells, TCR beta underwent sequencing. In germline, CDR1 is LNHDA, CDR2 SQIVND (reference sequence). V lost 8 bases and J 0 bases, leaving 11 bases between the germline ends. This CDR3 has 14 amino acids. Study conclusions and caveats: It was acknowledged in the study that the number of individuals who were included in its TCR sequencing and HLA analysis was relatively small.

The specimen was CD4+ T cells from PBMCs. The rearrangement joins TRBV19 to TRBJ1-5; D perhaps matches TRBD1 (5 bases). This TCR was sampled from a human donor in good health. DNA for the CDR3: TGTGCCAGTGACCAGGGATATAGCAATCAGCCCCAGCATTTT. Translated, it gives CASDQGYSNQPQHF.